These T cell receptor beta chains were read from a single sample in a study of T cells in Graves' hyperthyroidism and ophthalmopathy. Via MiXCR, TCRdb re-called the multiplex PCR reads, giving one row per CDR3 protein. The sample shows 300,000 to 400,000 distinct CDR3 sequences, about 20% of them seen only once. Input material: blood. Source of these receptors: a woman between 50 and 59 years old with Graves' hyperthyroidism. The CDR3 runs from the conserved cysteine through the conserved F or W. The order of the fields is D gene, CDR3 length, J gene, V gene, clone size, CDR3 DNA, CDR3 protein. D genes are given only for firm matches. Not all rows give a size; the values are once, few, many and, for expanded clones, a class.

TRBD2,19,TRBJ2-2,TRBV27,few,TGTGCCAGCAGTCCGTTCAGCGGGACCCTATTCGCGAACACCGGGGAGCTGTTTTTT,CASSPFSGTLFANTGELFF
NA,14,TRBJ2-3,TRBV27,NA,TGTGCCAGCAGCTCTTGGGGTAAGGCAGATACGCAGTATTTT,CASSSWGKADTQYF
NA,15,TRBJ1-6,TRBV9,few,TGTGCCAGCAGCGTAGAGCCCGGTGGTAATTCACCCCTCCACTTT,CASSVEPGGNSPLHF
TRBD1,13,TRBJ2-5,TRBV9,few,TGTGCCAGCAGCGGGACAGGGGAAACGGCCCAGTACTTC,CASSGTGETAQYF
TRBD2,16,TRBJ2-5,TRBV2,many,TGTGCCAGCAGTGGACCTAGCGGGAGGGCCGATGAGACCCAGTACTTC,CASSGPSGRADETQYF
NA,14,TRBJ2-1,TRBV2,few,TGTGCCAGCAAGGAGGGGTTATCCTACAATGAGCAGTTCTTC,CASKEGLSYNEQFF
TRBD1,16,TRBJ1-5,TRBV6-4,few,TGTGCCAGCATCATTCCCGGGACAGGGTGCAATCAGCCCCAGCATTTT,CASIIPGTGCNQPQHF
TRBD2,15,TRBJ2-1,TRBV27,many,TGTGCCAGCAGTGGGTTGACTAGCGGGGTCTATGAGCAGTTCTTC,CASSGLTSGVYEQFF
NA,16,TRBJ1-4,TRBV5-1,many,TGCGCCAGCAGCTTGAGAGGAGGTGCAACTAATGAAAAACTGTTTTTT,CASSLRGGATNEKLFF
NA,16,TRBJ2-3,TRBV24-1,NA,TGTGCCACCAGTGATCCGACTCTACCGCCTACAGATACGCAGTATTTT,CATSDPTLPPTDTQYF
TRBD2,16,TRBJ2-7,TRBV6-2/TRBV6-3,many,TGTGCCAGCAGTTACTCCGGGACTAGCGGAGGATACGAGCAGTACTTC,CASSYSGTSGGYEQYF
NA,12,TRBJ2-3,TRBV7-3,few,TGTGCCAGCAGTGAACCCACGGGTACGCAGTATTTT,CASSEPTGTQYF
TRBD2,19,TRBJ2-1,TRBV18,many,TGTGCCAGCTCACCGATAATCGCTAGCGGGAGGAGCTCCTACAATGAGCAGTTCTTC,CASSPIIASGRSSYNEQFF
NA,15,TRBJ1-1,TRBV9,many,TGTGCCAGCAGCGTAGGTAGCACAGGGTCGTCTGAAGCTTTCTTT,CASSVGSTGSSEAFF
TRBD1,15,TRBJ1-2,TRBV7-9,few,TGTGCCAGCAGCTTAGCGGGAGGGACAGTCTATGGCTACACCTTC,CASSLAGGTVYGYTF
TRBD1,16,TRBJ1-1,TRBV6-2/TRBV6-3,NA,TGTGCCAGCAGTTTCACGGCACACACGACAGGGCCTGAAGCTTTCTTT,CASSFTAHTTGPEAFF
TRBD2,15,TRBJ2-3,TRBV12-3/TRBV12-4,few,TGTGCCAGCAGTTCTTTAGCGGGGTTCACAGATACGCAGTATTTT,CASSSLAGFTDTQYF
TRBD1,14,TRBJ1-1,TRBV12-3/TRBV12-4,many,TGTGCCAGCACCTACAGGGGAGCCCCCACTGAAGCTTTCTTT,CASTYRGAPTEAFF
TRBD1,17,TRBJ2-7,TRBV19,NA,TGTGCCAGTAGTACGGCCGGGACAGACTTTATCTCCTACGAGCAGTACTTC,CASSTAGTDFISYEQYF
NA,14,TRBJ2-1,TRBV12-3/TRBV12-4,few,TGTGCCAGCAGTGAGGACATCTCCTACAATGAGCAGTTCTTC,CASSEDISYNEQFF
TRBD2,16,TRBJ2-5,TRBV9,NA,TGTGCCAGCAGCGTAGGAGCGGGGGGGACTCGAGAGACCCAGTACTTC,CASSVGAGGTRETQYF
NA,14,TRBJ2-5,TRBV6-5,NA,TGTGCCAGCAGTTACTCTAACAGGGTGGAGACCCAGTACTTC,CASSYSNRVETQYF